A selection of T cell receptor beta chains follows, all from one sample in a study of T cell responses to AZD1222 COVID-19 vaccine. TCRdb keeps only in-frame clones here, not all; method: immunoSEQ multiplex PCR. The profile shows under 140,000 clones, around 90% of them singletons. The specimen comprised peripheral blood, sampled on day 0 of AZD1222 vaccination. All receptors come from an adult in good health. CDR3s include the opening cysteine and the closing phenylalanine or tryptophan. Fields, in order: CDR3 protein, CDR3 DNA, V gene, clone size, D gene, J gene. A D gene is named only where the DNA matches it firmly. Rows may omit the clone size; those that give it use once, few, many or a size class.

CASSLTINSNQPQHF | TGTGCCAGCAGTCTTACAATTAATAGCAATCAGCCCCAGCATTTT | TRBV27 | . | . | TRBJ1-5
CASSATGTGIGEQYF | TGTGCCAGCAGTGCTACCGGGACAGGGATCGGCGAGCAGTACTTC | TRBV2 | . | TRBD1 | TRBJ2-7
CSVERHREVSYNEQFF | TGCAGCGTTGAGAGACACCGGGAGGTTTCCTACAATGAGCAGTTCTTC | TRBV29-1 | . | TRBD2 | TRBJ2-1
CASSEQGLEGYTF | TGTGCCAGCAGTGAACAGGGATTGGAAGGCTACACCTTC | TRBV6-1 | once | . | TRBJ1-2
CASRTEGATEAFF | TGTGCCAGTAGGACCGAGGGGGCCACTGAAGCTTTCTTT | TRBV19 | . | TRBD1 | TRBJ1-1
CAWSDTGGDLYGYTF | TGTGCCTGGAGTGATACAGGAGGAGATCTCTATGGCTACACCTTC | TRBV30 | . | . | TRBJ1-2
CASSPQDRGEAFF | TGTGCCAGCTCACCACAGGACAGGGGTGAAGCTTTCTTT | TRBV18 | . | TRBD1 | TRBJ1-1
CASSPLGDPEAFF | TGTGCCAGCTCACCACTGGGCGATCCTGAAGCTTTCTTT | TRBV18 | . | . | TRBJ1-1
CASSRLLREKLFF | TGTGCCAGTAGCCGCCTTCTAAGGGAAAAACTGTTTTTT | TRBV19 | . | . | TRBJ1-4
CASTAQQGRNEKLFF | TGTGCCAGTACCGCGCAACAGGGGAGGAATGAAAAACTGTTTTTT | TRBV19 | . | TRBD1 | TRBJ1-4
CASSSTGEGYTF | TGTGCCAGCAGCAGTACAGGGGAAGGCTACACCTTC | TRBV21-1 | . | . | TRBJ1-2
CASSVIRAGELFF | TGTGCCAGTAGTGTGATTAGGGCCGGGGAGCTGTTTTTT | TRBV19 | . | . | TRBJ2-2
CASSVDRENTEAFF | TGTGCCAGCAGCGTCGACAGGGAGAACACTGAAGCTTTCTTT | TRBV2 | . | TRBD1 | TRBJ1-1
CASSLTQKASGRHAGNTIYF | TGCGCCAGCAGTCTTACCCAAAAGGCTTCAGGGCGACATGCTGGAAACACCATATATTTT | TRBV23-1 | . | . | TRBJ1-3
CASRRAGGNTEAFF | TGTGCCAGCAGACGGGCCGGGGGGAACACTGAAGCTTTCTTT | TRBV5-6 | . | . | TRBJ1-1
CASSPRTATKSYEQYF | TGTGCCAGCAGCCCGCGGACCGCCACTAAATCCTACGAGCAGTACTTC | TRBV3-1/TRBV3-2 | few | . | TRBJ2-7
CASSFNLDLQETQYF | TGCGCCAGCAGCTTCAATCTAGATCTACAAGAGACCCAGTACTTC | TRBV5-1 | . | . | TRBJ2-5
CASRATSDSPLHF | TGCGCCAGCAGAGCAACTTCGGACTCACCCCTCCACTTT | TRBV5-1 | . | . | TRBJ1-6
CATKLGKSSGNTIYF | TGTGCCACGAAGTTGGGCAAGAGCTCTGGAAACACCATATATTTT | TRBV10-3 | . | . | TRBJ1-3
CASSQQAGGANYGYTF | TGCGCCAGCAGCCAGCAGGCTGGGGGCGCCAACTATGGCTACACCTTC | TRBV4-1 | . | . | TRBJ1-2
CASSLDLAADTQYF | TGTGCCAGCTCACTTGATCTAGCGGCGGATACGCAGTATTTT | TRBV18 | . | TRBD2 | TRBJ2-3
CASRTGPDYGYTF | TGTGCCAGCAGGACAGGGCCCGACTATGGCTACACCTTC | TRBV27 | . | TRBD1 | TRBJ1-2
CASSLGTGRGTEAFF | TGTGCCAGCAGCTTAGGGACAGGGAGAGGCACTGAAGCTTTCTTT | TRBV5-4 | . | TRBD1 | TRBJ1-1
CASSHPFGSNQPQHF | TGCGCCAGCAGCCACCCCTTCGGTAGCAATCAGCCCCAGCATTTT | TRBV4-1 | . | . | TRBJ1-5
CASSGTSGRRETQYF | TGTGCCAGCAGCGGGACTAGCGGGAGAAGAGAGACCCAGTACTTC | TRBV5-8 | few | TRBD2 | TRBJ2-5
CASSLDGHSNTEAFF | TGCGCCAGCAGCTTGGATGGACACTCGAACACTGAAGCTTTCTTT | TRBV5-1 | . | . | TRBJ1-1